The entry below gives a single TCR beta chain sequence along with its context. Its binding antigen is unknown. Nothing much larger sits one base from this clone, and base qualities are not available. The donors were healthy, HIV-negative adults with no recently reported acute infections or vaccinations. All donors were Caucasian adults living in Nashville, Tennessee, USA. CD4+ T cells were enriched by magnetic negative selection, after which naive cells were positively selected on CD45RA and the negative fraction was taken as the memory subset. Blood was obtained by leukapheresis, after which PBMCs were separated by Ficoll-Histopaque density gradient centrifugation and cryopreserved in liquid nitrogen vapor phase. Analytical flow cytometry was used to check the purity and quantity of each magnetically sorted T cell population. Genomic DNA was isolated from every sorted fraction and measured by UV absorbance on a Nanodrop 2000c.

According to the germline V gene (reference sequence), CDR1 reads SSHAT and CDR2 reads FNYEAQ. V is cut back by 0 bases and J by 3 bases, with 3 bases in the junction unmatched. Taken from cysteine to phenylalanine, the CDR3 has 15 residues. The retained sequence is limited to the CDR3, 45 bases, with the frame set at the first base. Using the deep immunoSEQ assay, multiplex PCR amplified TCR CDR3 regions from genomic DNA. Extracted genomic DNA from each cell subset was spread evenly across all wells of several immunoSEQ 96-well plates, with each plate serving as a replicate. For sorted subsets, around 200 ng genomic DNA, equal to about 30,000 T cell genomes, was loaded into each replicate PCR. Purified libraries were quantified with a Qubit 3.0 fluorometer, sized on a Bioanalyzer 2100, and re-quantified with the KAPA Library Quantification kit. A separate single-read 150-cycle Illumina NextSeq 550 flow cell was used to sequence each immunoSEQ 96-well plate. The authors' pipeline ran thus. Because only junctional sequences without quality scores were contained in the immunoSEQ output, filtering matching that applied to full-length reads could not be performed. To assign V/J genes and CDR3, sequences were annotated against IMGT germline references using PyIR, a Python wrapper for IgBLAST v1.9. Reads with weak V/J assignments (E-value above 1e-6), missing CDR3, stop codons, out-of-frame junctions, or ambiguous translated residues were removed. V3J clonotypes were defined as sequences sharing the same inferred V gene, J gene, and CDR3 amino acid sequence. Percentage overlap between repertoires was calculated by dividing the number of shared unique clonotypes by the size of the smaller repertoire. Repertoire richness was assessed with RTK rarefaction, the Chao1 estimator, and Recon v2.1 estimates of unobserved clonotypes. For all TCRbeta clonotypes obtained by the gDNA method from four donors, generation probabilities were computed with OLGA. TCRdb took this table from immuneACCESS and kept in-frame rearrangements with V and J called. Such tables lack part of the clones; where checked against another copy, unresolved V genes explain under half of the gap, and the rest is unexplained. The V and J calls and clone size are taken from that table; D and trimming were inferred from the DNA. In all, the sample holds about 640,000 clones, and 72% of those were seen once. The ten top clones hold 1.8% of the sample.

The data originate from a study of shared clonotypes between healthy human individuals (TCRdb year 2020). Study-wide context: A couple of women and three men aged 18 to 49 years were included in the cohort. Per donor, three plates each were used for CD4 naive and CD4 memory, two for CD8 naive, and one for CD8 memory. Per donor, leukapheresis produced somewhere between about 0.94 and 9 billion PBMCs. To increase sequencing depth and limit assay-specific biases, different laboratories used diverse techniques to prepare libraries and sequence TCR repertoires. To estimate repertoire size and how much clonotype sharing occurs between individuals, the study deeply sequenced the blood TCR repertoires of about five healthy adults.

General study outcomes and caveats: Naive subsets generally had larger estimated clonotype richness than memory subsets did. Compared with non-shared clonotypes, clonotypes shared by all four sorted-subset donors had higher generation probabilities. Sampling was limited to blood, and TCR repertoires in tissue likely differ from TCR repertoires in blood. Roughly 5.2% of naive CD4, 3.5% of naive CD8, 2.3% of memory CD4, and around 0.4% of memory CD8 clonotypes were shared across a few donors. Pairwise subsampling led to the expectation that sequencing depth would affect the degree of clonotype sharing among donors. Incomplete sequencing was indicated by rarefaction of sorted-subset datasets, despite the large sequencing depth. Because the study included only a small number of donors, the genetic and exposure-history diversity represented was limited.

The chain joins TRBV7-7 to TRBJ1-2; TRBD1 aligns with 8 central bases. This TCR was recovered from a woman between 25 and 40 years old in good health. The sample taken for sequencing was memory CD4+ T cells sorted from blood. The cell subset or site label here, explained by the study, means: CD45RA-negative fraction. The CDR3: CASSLAAGQDYGYTF. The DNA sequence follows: TGTGCCAGCAGCTTAGCCGCGGGACAGGACTATGGCTACACCTTC.